These 7 T cell receptor beta chains share one sample of origin, sequenced in a study of T-cell reconstitution after alpha-beta-depleted transplantation in children. It was with unique molecular identifiers that the TCRbeta library was prepared. TCRdb reanalysed the PCR reads using MiXCR and keeps one entry per CDR3 protein. The sample holds 530,000 or so distinct CDR3 sequences, over 25% seen once. The sequenced sample was PBMCs, obtained before TCRalphabeta/CD19-depleted stem cell transplant. These receptors all stem from a boy under three years old with Wiskott-Aldrich syndrome, due to receive a stem cell transplant.

This clonotype has only a few counts. The chain links TRBV12-3 or TRBV12-4 to TRBJ2-2; tentatively, D is TRBD1 (6 bases). This CDR3 comprises 14 residues. V dropped 5 bases and J dropped 4 bases, with 11 bases sitting between them. The CDR3: CASSRGHLTGELFF. CDR3 in DNA: TGTGCCAGCAGTCGGGGACACCTCACCGGGGAGCTGTTTTTT.

This chain joins TRBV7-9 and TRBJ2-6; D remains unclear. Germline V gives CDR1 SEHNR, CDR2 FQNEAQ (reference sequence). V gave up 6 bases and J gave up 1 base, with 13 bases separating them. This CDR3 has 16 amino acids. Here the CDR3 reads CASRYLSGSGANVLTF. Written as DNA, the CDR3 is TGTGCCAGCAGGTACCTCTCTGGGTCTGGGGCCAACGTCCTGACTTTC.

The rearrangement links TRBV5-1 to TRBJ2-2, with D uncertain. Germline-derived CDR1 and CDR2 are SGHRS and YFSETQ. The ends were cut back, 0 bases at V and 5 bases at J, with 11 bases in the middle. CDR3 length: 15 amino acids. This chain's CDR3 is CASSLVLSRTGELFF. CDR3 nucleotide sequence: TGCGCCAGCAGCTTGGTGTTAAGTAGAACCGGGGAGCTGTTTTTT.

A few counts support this clonotype. V usage is TRBV12-3 or TRBV12-4 and J usage is TRBJ2-7; tentatively, D is TRBD2 (5 bases). The V end was cut by 3 bases, the J end by 8 bases, with 14 bases between. CDR3 length equals 13 residues. DNA of the CDR3: TGTGCCAGCAGTTTGCGACGGGGAAGGAAGCAGTACTTC. Its translation is CASSLRRGRKQYF.

V gene TRBV5-1 combines with J gene TRBJ2-1; TRBD1 aligns across 7 bases. V trimming: 4 bases; J trimming: 12 bases; junction bases outside the gene matches: 7. Germline V gives CDR1 SGHRS, CDR2 YFSETQ. This CDR3 region has 12 residues. DNA of the CDR3: TGCGCCAGCAGCCTCGACAGGGTGATGCAGTTCTTC. The encoded protein is CASSLDRVMQFF.

V usage is TRBV10-3 and J usage is TRBJ1-6; 7 positions match TRBD1. The germline V gene encodes CDR1 ENHRY and CDR2 SYGVKD. V gave up 4 bases and J gave up 10 bases; unmatched junction bases: 7. The length of the CDR3 is 14 residues. In DNA form, the CDR3 reads TGTGCCATCAGTGTAGACAGGGTAGAATCACCCCTCCACTTT. Translating it yields CAISVDRVESPLHF.

The rearrangement links TRBV6-5 to TRBJ1-5; D unclear. This CDR3 comprises 18 residues. Germline CDR1 and CDR2: MNHEY and SVGAGI. Trimming pared 4 bases from V and 2 bases from J, leaving 21 bases between. The CDR3 region is CASSSRRESYIGNQPQHF. CDR3 DNA sequence: TGTGCCAGCAGTTCTCGCCGGGAAAGCTATATAGGCAATCAGCCCCAGCATTTT.